This TCR beta chain was obtained from a study of brain T cells in children with intractable seizures. Study results and caveats: Pre-surgery blood may have been undersampled, hiding some clones.

Only cases whose brain tissue showed the highest T cell transcript signatures were sequenced. Before surgery, patients took at least one anti-epileptic drug. Sequencing used immunoSEQ multiplex PCR; TCRdb keeps in-frame clones, though not all of them. The table lists some 64,000 clones, roughly 95% of them singletons, with roughly 0.4% in the top ten. Germline CDR1 LGHDT, CDR2 YNNKEL (reference sequence). The CDR3 spans 13 residues. V was clipped by 1 base and J by 6 bases, with 6 bases between them. Of note for this clone: Its antigen is undetermined.

This chain links TRBV3-1 (or the pseudogene TRBV3-2) with TRBJ2-2; D unclear. The TCR was taken from a boy under three years old with focal cortical dysplasia and intractable seizures. The input for sequencing was peripheral blood, taken at surgery. The CDR3 nucleotides read TGTGCCAGCAGCCAAGCGGTGCCCGGGGAGCTGTTTTTT. Protein sequence: CASSQAVPGELFF.